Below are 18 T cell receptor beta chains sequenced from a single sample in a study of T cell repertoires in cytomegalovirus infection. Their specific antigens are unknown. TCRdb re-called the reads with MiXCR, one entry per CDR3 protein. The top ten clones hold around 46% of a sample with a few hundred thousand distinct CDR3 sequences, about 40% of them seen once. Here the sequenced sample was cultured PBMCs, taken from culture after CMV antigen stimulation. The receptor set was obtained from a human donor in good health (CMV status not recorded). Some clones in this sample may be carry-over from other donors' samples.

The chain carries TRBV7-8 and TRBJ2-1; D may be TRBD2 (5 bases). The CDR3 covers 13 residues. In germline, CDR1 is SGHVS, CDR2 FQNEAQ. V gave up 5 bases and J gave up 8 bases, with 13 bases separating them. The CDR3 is CASSPQLEDEQFF. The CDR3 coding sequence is TGTGCCAGCAGCCCTCAGTTGGAGGATGAGCAGTTCTTC. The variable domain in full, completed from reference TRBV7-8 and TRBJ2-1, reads GAGVSQSPRYKVAKRGQDVALRCDPISGHVSLFWYQQALGQGPEFLTYFQNEAQLDKSGLPSDRFFAERPEGSVSTLKIQRTQQEDSAVYLCASSPQLEDEQFFGPGTRLTVL.

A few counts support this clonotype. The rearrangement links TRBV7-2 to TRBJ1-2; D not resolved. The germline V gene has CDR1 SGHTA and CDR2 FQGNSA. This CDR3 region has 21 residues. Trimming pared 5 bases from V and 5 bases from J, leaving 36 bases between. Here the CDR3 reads CASSRGFSGHASLYGLYGYTF. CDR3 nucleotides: TGTGCCAGCAGCCGTGGCTTTAGTGGGCATGCTTCTCTTTATGGCCTATATGGCTACACCTTC.

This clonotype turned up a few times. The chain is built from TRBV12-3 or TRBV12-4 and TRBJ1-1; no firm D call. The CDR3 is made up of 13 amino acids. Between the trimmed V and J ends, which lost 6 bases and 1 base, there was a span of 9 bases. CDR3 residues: CASSRDTNTEAFF. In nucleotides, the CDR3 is TGTGCCAGCAGCCGGGATACGAACACTGAAGCTTTCTTT.

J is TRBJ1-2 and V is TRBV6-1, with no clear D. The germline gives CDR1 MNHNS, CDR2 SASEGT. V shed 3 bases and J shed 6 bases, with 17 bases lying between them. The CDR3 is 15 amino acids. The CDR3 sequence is CASSETRAAGHGYTF. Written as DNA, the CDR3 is TGTGCCAGCAGTGAGACACGGGCGGCCGGACATGGCTACACCTTC.

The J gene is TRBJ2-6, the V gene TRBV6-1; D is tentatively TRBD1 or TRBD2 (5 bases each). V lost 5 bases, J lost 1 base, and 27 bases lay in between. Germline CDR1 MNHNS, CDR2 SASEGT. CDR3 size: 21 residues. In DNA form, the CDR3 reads TGTGCCAGCAGTTCGACTTGGTCGGGGCAGGGTATCCCATCTGGGGCCAACGTCCTGACTTTC. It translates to CASSSTWSGQGIPSGANVLTF.

Here the CDR3 DNA reads TGTGCCAGCAGTTTAGGTGGACCAGCCGGGGAGCTGTTTTTT. It codes for CASSLGGPAGELFF. The V and J genes are TRBV12-3 or TRBV12-4 and TRBJ2-2; D is uncertain. Trimming took off 1 base at V and 6 bases at J, with 9 bases between the two ends. The CDR3 has 14 amino acids.

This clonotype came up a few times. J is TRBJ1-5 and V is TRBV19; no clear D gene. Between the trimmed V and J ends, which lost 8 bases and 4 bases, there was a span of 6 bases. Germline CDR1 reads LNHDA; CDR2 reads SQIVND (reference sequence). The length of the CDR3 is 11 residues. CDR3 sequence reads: CASGLNQPQHF. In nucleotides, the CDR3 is TGTGCCAGTGGACTGAATCAGCCCCAGCATTTT.

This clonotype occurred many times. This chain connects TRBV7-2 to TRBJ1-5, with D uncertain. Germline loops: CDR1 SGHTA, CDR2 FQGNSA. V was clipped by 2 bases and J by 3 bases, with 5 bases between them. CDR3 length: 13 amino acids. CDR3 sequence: CASSLSPNQPQHF. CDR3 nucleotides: TGTGCCAGCAGCTTATCGCCCAATCAGCCCCAGCATTTT.

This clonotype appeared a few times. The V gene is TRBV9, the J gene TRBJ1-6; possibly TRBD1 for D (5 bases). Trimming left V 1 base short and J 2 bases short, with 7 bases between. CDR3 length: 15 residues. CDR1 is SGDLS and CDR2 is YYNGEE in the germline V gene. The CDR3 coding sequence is TGTGCCAGCAGCGTAACAGGCGCCTATAATTCACCCCTCCACTTT. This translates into CASSVTGAYNSPLHF.

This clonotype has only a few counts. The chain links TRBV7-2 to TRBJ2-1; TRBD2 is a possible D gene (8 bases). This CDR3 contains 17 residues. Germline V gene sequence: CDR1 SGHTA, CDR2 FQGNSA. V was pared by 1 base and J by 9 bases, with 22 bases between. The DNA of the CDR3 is TGTGCCAGCAGCTTAGACTTCCGGGAGGGGGCCTTGGGTGAGCAGTTCTTC. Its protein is CASSLDFREGALGEQFF.

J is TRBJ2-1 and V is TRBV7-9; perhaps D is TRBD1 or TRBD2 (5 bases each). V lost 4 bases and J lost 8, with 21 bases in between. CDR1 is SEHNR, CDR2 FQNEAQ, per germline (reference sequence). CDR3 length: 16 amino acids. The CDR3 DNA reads TGTGCCAGCAGCTCCCCCCGGGGACCCTCTCGGGATGAGCAGTTCTTC. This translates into CASSSPRGPSRDEQFF.

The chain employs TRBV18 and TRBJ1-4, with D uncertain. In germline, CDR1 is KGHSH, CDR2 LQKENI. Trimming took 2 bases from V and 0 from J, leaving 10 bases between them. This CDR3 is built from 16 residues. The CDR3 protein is CASSPFSPATNEKLFF. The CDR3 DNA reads TGTGCCAGCTCACCATTTTCACCCGCAACTAATGAAAAACTGTTTTTT.

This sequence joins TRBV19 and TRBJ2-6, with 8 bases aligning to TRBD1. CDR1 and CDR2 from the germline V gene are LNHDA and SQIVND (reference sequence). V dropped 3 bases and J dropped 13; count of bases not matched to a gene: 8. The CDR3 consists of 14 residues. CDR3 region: CASSIQDRDKVLTF. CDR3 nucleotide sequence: TGTGCCAGTAGTATTCAGGACAGGGATAAAGTCCTGACTTTC.

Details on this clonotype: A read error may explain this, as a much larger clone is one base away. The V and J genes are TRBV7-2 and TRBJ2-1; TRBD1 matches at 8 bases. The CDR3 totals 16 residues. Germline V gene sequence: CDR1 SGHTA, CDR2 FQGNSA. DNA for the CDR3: TGTGCCAGCAGCTTGCAGGGGGCGGGCTCCTACAATGAGCAGTCCTTC. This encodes CASSLQGAGSYNEQSF.

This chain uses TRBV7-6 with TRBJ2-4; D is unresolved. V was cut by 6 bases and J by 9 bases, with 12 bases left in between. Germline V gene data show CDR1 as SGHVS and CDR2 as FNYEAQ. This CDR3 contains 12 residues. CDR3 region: CASSRAPVIQYF. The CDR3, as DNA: TGTGCCAGCAGTCGGGCCCCGGTCATTCAGTACTTC.

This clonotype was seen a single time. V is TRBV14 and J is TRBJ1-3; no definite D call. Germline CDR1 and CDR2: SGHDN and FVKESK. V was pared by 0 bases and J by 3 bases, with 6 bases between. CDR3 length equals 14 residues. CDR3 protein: CASSQELIGNTIYF. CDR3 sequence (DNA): TGTGCCAGCAGCCAAGAACTGATTGGAAACACCATATATTTT.

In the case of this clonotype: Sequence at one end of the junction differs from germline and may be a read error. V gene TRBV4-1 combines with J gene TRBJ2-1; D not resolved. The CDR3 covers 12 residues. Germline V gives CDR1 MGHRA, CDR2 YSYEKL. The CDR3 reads CASSQDRREQFF. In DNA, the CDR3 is TGTGCCAGCAGCCAAGATAGGCGTGAGCAGTTCTTC.

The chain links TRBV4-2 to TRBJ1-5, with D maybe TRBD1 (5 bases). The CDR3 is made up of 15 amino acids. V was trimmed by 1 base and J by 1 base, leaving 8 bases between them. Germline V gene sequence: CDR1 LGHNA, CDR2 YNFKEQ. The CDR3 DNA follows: TGTGCCAGCAGCCAAGCTGGGGGGAGCAATCAGCCCCAGCATTTT. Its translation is CASSQAGGSNQPQHF.